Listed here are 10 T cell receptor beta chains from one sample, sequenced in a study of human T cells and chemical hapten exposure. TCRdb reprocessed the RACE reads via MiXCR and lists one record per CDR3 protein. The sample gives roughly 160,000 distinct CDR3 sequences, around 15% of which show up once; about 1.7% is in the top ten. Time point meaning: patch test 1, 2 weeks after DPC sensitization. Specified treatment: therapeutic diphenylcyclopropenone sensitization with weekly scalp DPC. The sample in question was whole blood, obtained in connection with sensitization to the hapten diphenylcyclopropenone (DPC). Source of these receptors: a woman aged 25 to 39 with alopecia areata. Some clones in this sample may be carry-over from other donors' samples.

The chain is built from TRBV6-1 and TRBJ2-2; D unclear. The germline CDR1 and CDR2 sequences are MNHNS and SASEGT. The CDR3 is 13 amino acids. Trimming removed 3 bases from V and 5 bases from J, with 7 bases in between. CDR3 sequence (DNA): TGTGCCAGCAGTGATTCGCTGACCGGGGAGCTGTTTTTT. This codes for CASSDSLTGELFF.

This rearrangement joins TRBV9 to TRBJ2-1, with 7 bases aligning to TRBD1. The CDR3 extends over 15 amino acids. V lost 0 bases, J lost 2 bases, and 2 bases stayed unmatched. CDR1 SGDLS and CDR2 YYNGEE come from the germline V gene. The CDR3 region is CASSVGQGPYNEQFF. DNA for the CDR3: TGTGCCAGCAGCGTAGGACAGGGACCCTACAATGAGCAGTTCTTC.

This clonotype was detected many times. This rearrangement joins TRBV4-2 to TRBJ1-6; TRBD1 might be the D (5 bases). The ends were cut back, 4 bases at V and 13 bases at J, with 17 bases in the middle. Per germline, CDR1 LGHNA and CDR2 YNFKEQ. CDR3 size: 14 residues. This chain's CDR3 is CASSPGPPGVPLHF. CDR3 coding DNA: TGTGCCAGCAGCCCTGGGCCCCCGGGGGTGCCCCTCCACTTT.

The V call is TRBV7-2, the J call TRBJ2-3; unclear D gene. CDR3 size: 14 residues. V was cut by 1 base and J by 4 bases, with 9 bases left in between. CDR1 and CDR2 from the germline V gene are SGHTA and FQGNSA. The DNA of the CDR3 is TGTGCCAGCAGCTTAGTCGGGCAGGCAGATACGCAGTATTTT. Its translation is CASSLVGQADTQYF. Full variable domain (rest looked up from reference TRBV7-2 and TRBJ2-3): GAGVSQSPSNKVTEKGKDVELRCDPISGHTALYWYRQSLGQGLEFLIYFQGNSAPDKSGLPSDRFSAERTGGSVSTLTIQRTQQEDSAVYLCASSLVGQADTQYFGPGTRLTVL.

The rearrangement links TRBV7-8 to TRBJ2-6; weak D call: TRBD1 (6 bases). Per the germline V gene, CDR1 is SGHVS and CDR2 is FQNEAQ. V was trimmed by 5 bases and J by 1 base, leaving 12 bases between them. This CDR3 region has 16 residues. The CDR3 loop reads CASSRGQLSGANVLTF. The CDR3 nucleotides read TGTGCCAGCAGCCGCGGACAGCTATCTGGGGCCAACGTCCTGACTTTC.

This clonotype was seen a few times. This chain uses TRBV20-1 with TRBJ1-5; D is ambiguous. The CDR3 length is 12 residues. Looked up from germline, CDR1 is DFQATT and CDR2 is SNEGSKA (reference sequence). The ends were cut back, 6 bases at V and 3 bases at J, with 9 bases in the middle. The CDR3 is CSAGLFNQPQHF. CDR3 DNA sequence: TGCAGTGCGGGCTTATTCAATCAGCCCCAGCATTTT.

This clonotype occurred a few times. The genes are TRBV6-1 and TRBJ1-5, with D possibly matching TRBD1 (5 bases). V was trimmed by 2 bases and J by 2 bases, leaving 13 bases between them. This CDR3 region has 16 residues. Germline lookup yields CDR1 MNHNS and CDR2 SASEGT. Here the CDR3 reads CASSEHGARGNQPQHF. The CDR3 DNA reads TGTGCCAGCAGTGAACATGGGGCGCGGGGCAATCAGCCCCAGCATTTT.

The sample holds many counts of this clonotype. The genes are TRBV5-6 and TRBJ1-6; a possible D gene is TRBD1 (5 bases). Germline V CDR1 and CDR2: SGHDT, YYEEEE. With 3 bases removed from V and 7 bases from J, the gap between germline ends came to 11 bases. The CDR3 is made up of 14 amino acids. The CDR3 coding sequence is TGTGCCAGCAGCTCGGGACTGGGGAATTCACCCCTCCACTTT. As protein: CASSSGLGNSPLHF.

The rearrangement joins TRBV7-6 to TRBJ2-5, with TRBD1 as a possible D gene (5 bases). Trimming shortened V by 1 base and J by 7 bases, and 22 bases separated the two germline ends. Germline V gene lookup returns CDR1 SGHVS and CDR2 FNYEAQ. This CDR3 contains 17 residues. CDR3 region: CASSLVGRAPVGMTQYF. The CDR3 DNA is TGTGCCAGCAGCTTAGTAGGCAGGGCCCCAGTGGGGATGACCCAGTACTTC. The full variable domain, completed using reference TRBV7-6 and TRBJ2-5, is GAGVSQSPRYKVTKRGQDVALRCDPISGHVSLYWYRQALGQGPEFLTYFNYEAQQDKSGLPNDRFSAERPEGSISTLTIQRTEQRDSAMYRCASSLVGRAPVGMTQYFGPGTRLLVL.

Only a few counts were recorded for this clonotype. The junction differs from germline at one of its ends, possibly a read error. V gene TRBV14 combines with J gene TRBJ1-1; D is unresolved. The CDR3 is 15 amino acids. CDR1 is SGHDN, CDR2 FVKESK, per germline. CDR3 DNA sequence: TGTGCCAGCAACCAAGATTTACGCGGGAACACTGAAGCTTTCTTT. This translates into CASNQDLRGNTEAFF. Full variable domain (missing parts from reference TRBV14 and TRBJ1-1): EAGVTQFPSHSVIEKGQTVTLRCDPISGHDNLYWYRRVMGKEIKFLLHFVKESKQDESGMPNNRFLAERTGGTYSTLKVQPAELEDSGVYFCASNQDLRGNTEAFFGQGTRLTVV.